Sequencing of this T cell receptor (beta chain) was carried out in a study of blood T cell repertoires in COVID-19. Authors' data handling: Amplification with reference gene primers provided the estimates of nucleated cell counts. The data were produced by immunoSEQ multiplex PCR, yet TCRdb's version contains in-frame clones alone and is incomplete. Clonal size and the V and J genes are those of that table, whereas D and trimming came from the DNA. This sample has about 260,000 clones, with around 90% found just once. Seattle's cohort entered during active infection and was followed longitudinally. Material for sequencing was peripheral blood. This sequence was found in a woman in her 70s with COVID-19, enrolled during active disease.

CDR3 amino acids: CASSMGGRDEQFF. CDR3 bases: TGTGCCAGTAGTATGGGCGGGAGGGATGAGCAGTTCTTC. The chain has TRBV19 and TRBJ2-1; 9 bases are shared with TRBD2. This CDR3 comprises 13 residues. Germline lookup yields CDR1 LNHDA and CDR2 SQIVND (reference sequence). V trimming: 3 bases; J trimming: 8 bases; junction bases outside the gene matches: 2.